This entry is about one T cell receptor beta chain. The clone's antigen remains unknown. Base qualities are not provided; no much larger clone lies one nucleotide away. The data stem from a study of shared clonotypes between healthy human individuals (dated by TCRdb to about 2020). At the level of the whole study: A couple of women and a few men aged 18 to 49 years were included in the cohort. Leukapheresis yielded between about 0.85 and 10 billion PBMCs per donor. Blood TCR repertoires of roughly 5 healthy adults were deeply sequenced to estimate repertoire size and the extent of clonotype sharing between individuals. Libraries were prepared and TCR repertoires were sequenced by different laboratories using diverse techniques, in order to increase sequencing depth and limit assay-specific biases. Per donor, three plates each were used for CD4 naive and CD4 memory, two for CD8 naive, and one for CD8 memory.

What the study reported, not specific to this receptor: Based on pairwise subsampling, the degree of clonotype sharing among donors was expected to be affected by sequencing depth. Only blood was sampled, and tissue TCR repertoires likely differ from those in blood. Larger estimated clonotype richness was generally found for naive subsets than for memory subsets. Incomplete sequencing was indicated by rarefaction of sorted-subset datasets, despite the large sequencing depth. Compared with non-shared clonotypes, the clonotypes found in all four sorted-subset donors had higher generation probabilities. The small number of donors limited the genetic and exposure-history diversity represented. Sharing across a few donors was observed for about 5% of naive CD4, over 3% of naive CD8, about 2.3% of memory CD4, and approximately 0.41% of memory CD8 clonotypes.

TCR CDR3 regions were amplified from genomic DNA by multiplex PCR using the deep immunoSEQ assay. For each cell subset, the extracted genomic DNA was distributed evenly across all wells of several immunoSEQ 96-well plates, and each plate served as one replicate. Each replicate PCR for sorted subsets received about 180 ng genomic DNA, equal to roughly 30,000 T cell genomes. Purified libraries were quantified with a Qubit 3.0 fluorometer, sized on a Bioanalyzer 2100, and re-quantified with the KAPA Library Quantification kit. A separate single-read 150-cycle Illumina NextSeq 550 flow cell was used to sequence each immunoSEQ 96-well plate. On the authors' methods: Because only junctional sequences without quality scores were contained in the immunoSEQ output, filtering matching that applied to full-length reads could not be performed. Sequences were annotated with PyIR, a Python wrapper for IgBLAST v1.9, using IMGT germline references to assign V/J genes and CDR3. Reads with weak V/J assignments (E-value above 1e-6), missing CDR3, stop codons, out-of-frame junctions, or ambiguous translated residues were removed. V3J clonotypes were defined as sequences sharing the same inferred V gene, J gene, and CDR3 amino acid sequence. To compute the percentage overlap between repertoires, the number of shared unique clonotypes was divided by the size of the smaller repertoire. Repertoire richness was assessed with RTK rarefaction, the Chao1 estimator, and Recon v2.1 estimates of unobserved clonotypes. Generation probabilities were computed with OLGA for all TCRbeta clonotypes obtained by the gDNA method from a handful of donors. The source is immuneACCESS, and TCRdb retained only in-frame sequences with V and J called. Part of the clones is not carried over; for the studies checked, unresolved V genes explain less than half of this, and the remainder is unexplained. Clone size and the V and J calls come from that table; the DNA yielded D and trimming. The sample yields approximately 1.1 million clones; around 78% were counted once. Jointly, the top ten make up 0.4% to 0.55% of the sample.

Its CDR3 holds 13 amino acids, cysteine through phenylalanine. Only the CDR3 DNA is retained, 39 bases long and in frame from the first base. For this chain, trimming is 11 bases at the V end and 2 bases at the J end, and the number of junction bases without a gene match is 8. For CDR1 and CDR2, the germline V gene lists MNHNS and SASEGT. The donors were healthy, HIV-negative adults with no recently reported acute infections or vaccinations. All donors were Caucasian adults living in Nashville, Tennessee, USA. CD4+ T cells were enriched through magnetic negative selection, after which naive cells were positively selected on CD45RA and the remaining negative fraction served as the memory subset. Blood was collected by leukapheresis, and PBMCs were isolated by Ficoll-Histopaque density gradient centrifugation and then cryopreserved in liquid nitrogen vapor phase. Analytical flow cytometry was used to check the purity and quantity of every magnetically sorted T cell population. Genomic DNA was isolated from each sorted fraction and quantified by UV absorbance on a Nanodrop 2000c.

Here the chain combines TRBV6-1 and TRBJ1-2, with 7 bases matching TRBD1. Specimen: memory CD4+ T cells from PBMCs. This specimen's cell subset or site label, interpreted: CD45RA-negative fraction. The sequence came from a man in his late teens or twenties in good health. Some clones in this sample may be carry-over from other donors' samples. The nucleotides read TGTGCCGGACGGGACAGCCTAAACTATGGCTACACCTTC. Its protein product is CAGRDSLNYGYTF.